Listed here is a single T cell receptor beta chain. Its antigen is unidentified. The sample is drawn from a study of a mutant IDH1 vaccine in newly diagnosed glioma. Overall study context: An approximately 62% male, approximately 38% female split and a mean age of roughly 44 years characterized treated patients. Most patients had radiochemotherapy with temozolomide before enrollment; others had one alone. Study-wide findings and caveats: It was about 93% of patients that developed vaccine-induced immune responses. Alterations occurring in top peripheral T cell clonotypes seemed unrelated to pseudoprogression.

V lost 0 bases to trimming and J lost 10 bases, with 19 bases between them. The CDR3 sequence is 14 residues long. Germline V gives CDR1 GTSNPN, CDR2 SVGIG (reference sequence). The method was immunoSEQ multiplex PCR; TCRdb's version includes in-frame clones alone and lacks a portion of them. The sample consists of 75,000 to 100,000 clones, roughly 89% of them appearing once. As for time point: baseline, week 1 (first vaccination visit). Treatment denoted: pre-vaccination baseline after standard-of-care therapy. The genes are TRBV30 and TRBJ2-7; possible D gene TRBD1, 5 bases. Specimen: PBMCs, collected from a glioma patient treated with radiotherapy, temozolomide or both. The receptor was derived from a woman between 45 and 65 years old with glioma. DNA of the CDR3: TGTGCCTGGAGTGTACAGGACGCCGGTATCCAACAGTACTTC. It is translated as CAWSVQDAGIQQYF.